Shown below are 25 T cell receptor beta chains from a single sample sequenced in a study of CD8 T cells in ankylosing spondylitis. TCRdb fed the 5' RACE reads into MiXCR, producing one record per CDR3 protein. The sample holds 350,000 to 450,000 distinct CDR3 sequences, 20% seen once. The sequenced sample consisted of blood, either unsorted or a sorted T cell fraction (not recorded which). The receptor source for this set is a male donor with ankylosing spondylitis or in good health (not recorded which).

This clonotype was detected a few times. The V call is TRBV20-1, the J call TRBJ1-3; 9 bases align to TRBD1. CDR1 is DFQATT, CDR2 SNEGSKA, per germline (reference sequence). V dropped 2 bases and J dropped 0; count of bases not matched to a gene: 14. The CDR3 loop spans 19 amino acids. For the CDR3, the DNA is TGCAGTGCTAGACTCCCCGGGACAGGGTTCCTGAGCTCTGGAAACACCATATATTTT. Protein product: CSARLPGTGFLSSGNTIYF.

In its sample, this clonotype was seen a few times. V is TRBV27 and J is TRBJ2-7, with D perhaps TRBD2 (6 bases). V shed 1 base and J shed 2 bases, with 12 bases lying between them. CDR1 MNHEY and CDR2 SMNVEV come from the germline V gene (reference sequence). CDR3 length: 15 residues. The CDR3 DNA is TGTGCCAGCAGTTTATTTGGGGGGACGACCTACGAGCAGTACTTC. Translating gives CASSLFGGTTYEQYF.

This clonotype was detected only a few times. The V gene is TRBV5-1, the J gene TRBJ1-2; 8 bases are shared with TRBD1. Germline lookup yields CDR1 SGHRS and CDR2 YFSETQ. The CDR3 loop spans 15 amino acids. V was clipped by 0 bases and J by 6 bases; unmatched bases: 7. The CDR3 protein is CASSLARQGNDGYTF. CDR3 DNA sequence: TGCGCCAGCAGCTTGGCTCGACAGGGGAACGATGGCTACACCTTC.

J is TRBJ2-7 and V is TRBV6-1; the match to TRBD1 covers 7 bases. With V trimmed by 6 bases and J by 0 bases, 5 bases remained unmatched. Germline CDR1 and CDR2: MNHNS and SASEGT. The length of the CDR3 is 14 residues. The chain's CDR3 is CASSPGQNSYEQYF. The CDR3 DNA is TGTGCCAGCAGCCCGGGACAGAACTCCTACGAGCAGTACTTC.

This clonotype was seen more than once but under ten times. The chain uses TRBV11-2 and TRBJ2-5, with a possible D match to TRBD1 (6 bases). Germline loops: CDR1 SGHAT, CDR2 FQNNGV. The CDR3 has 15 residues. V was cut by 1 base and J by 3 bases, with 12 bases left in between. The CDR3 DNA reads TGTGCCAGCAGCTTAGTACAGGGCTTAAAAGAGACCCAGTACTTC. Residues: CASSLVQGLKETQYF. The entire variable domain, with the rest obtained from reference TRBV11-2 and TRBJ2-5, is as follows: EAGVAQSPRYKIIEKRQSVAFWCNPISGHATLYWYQQILGQGPKLLIQFQNNGVVDDSQLPKDRFSAERLKGVDSTLKIQPAKLEDSAVYLCASSLVQGLKETQYFGPGTRLLVL.

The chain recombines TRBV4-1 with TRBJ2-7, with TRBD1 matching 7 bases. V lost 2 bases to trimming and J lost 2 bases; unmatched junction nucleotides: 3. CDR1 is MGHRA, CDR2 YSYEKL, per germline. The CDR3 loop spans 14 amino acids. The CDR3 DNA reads TGCGCCAGCAGCCAACCCGGGACAGCCTACGAGCAGTACTTC. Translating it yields CASSQPGTAYEQYF.

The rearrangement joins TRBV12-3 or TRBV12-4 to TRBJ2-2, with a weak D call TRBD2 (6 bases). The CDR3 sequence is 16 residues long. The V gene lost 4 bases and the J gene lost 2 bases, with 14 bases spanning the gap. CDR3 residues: CASSSSGTSNTGELFF. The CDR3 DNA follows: TGTGCCAGCAGTTCCTCCGGGACTTCTAACACCGGGGAGCTGTTTTTT.

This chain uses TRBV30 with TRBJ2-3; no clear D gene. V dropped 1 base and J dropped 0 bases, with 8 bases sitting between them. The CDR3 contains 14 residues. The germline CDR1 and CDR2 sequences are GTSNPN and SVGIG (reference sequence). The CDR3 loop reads CAWSGVSSTDTQYF. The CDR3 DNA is TGTGCCTGGAGTGGAGTTTCTAGCACAGATACGCAGTATTTT.

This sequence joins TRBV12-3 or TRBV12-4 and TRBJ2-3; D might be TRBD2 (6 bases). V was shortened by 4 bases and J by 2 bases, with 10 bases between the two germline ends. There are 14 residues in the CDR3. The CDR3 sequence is CASSYTSPTDTQYF. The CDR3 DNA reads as TGTGCCAGCAGTTACACTAGCCCCACAGATACGCAGTATTTT.

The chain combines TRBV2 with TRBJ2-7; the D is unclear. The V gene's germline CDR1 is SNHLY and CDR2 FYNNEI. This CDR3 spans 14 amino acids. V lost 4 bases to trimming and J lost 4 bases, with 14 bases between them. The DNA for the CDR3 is TGTGCCAGCAGTGCCCCGGAGTTTCTGTACGAGCAGTACTTC. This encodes CASSAPEFLYEQYF.

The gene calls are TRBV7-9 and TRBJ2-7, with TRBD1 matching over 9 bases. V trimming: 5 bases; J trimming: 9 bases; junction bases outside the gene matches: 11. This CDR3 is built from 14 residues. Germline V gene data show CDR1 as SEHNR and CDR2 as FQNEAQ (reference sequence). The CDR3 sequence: CASSEGQGLPGQYF. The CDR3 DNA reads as TGTGCCAGCAGCGAGGGACAGGGTCTACCGGGGCAGTACTTC.

Written as DNA, the CDR3 is TGTGCCAGCAGTTACGGGGCGGGAGGCTCCTACGAGCAGTACTTC. Its protein is CASSYGAGGSYEQYF. The rearrangement links TRBV6-5 to TRBJ2-7; 8 bases are shared with TRBD2. Germline loops: CDR1 MNHEY, CDR2 SVGAGI. The CDR3 runs to 15 residues. J lost 0 bases, V lost 2 bases, and 3 bases had no gene match.

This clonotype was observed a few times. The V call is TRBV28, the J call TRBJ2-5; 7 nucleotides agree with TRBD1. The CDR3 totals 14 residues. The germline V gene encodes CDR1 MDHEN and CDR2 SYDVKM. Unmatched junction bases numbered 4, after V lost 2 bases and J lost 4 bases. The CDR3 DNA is TGTGCCAGCAGTTTAAGGCCAGGGGGAGAGACCCAGTACTTC. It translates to CASSLRPGGETQYF.

CDR3: CASIHSEGTEAFF. CDR3 DNA sequence: TGTGCCAGCATCCACTCGGAGGGCACTGAAGCTTTCTTT. This chain connects TRBV12-3 or TRBV12-4 to TRBJ1-1; D is uncertain. The V gene lost 7 bases and the J gene lost 4 bases, with 13 bases spanning the gap. This CDR3 has 13 amino acids.

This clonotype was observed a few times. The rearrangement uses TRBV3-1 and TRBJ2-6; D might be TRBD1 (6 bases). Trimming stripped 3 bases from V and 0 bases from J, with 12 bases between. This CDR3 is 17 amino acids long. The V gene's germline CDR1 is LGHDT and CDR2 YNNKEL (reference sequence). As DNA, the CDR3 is TGTGCCAGCAGCCACGGGACAACTATCTCTGGGGCCAACGTCCTGACTTTC. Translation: CASSHGTTISGANVLTF. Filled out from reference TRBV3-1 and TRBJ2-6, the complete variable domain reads DTAVSQTPKYLVTQMGNDKSIKCEQNLGHDTMYWYKQDSKKFLKIMFSYNNKELIINETVPNRFSPKSPDKAHLNLHINSLELGDSAVYFCASSHGTTISGANVLTFGAGSRLTVL.

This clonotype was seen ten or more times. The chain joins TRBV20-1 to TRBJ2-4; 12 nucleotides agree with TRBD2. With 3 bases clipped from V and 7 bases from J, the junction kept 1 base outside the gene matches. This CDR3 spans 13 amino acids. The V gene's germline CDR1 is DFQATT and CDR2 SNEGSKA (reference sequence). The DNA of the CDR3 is TGCAGTGCTAGGACTAGCGGGAGTAACATTCAGTACTTC. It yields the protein CSARTSGSNIQYF.

CDR3 sequence: CASSWGTGAYEQYF. The CDR3 bases are TGTGCCAGCAGTTGGGGGACAGGAGCCTACGAGCAGTACTTC. The chain recombines TRBV27 with TRBJ2-7; 8 nucleotides line up with TRBD1. Per the germline V gene, CDR1 is MNHEY and CDR2 is SMNVEV (reference sequence). V was pared by 4 bases and J by 2 bases, with 4 bases of the junction left unmatched. This CDR3 comprises 14 residues.

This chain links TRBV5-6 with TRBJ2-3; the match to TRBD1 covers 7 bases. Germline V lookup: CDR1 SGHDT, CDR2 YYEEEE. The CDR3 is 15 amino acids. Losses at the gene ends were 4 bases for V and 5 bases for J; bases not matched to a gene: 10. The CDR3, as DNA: TGTGCCAGCAGCCCGGGACAGCTTCGCGTAGATACGCAGTATTTT. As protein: CASSPGQLRVDTQYF.

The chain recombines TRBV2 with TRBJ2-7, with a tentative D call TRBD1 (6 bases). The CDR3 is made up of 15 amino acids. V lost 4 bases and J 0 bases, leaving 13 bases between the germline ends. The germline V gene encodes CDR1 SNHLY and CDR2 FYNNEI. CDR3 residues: CASSGRMTGSYEQYF. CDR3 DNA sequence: TGTGCCAGCAGTGGCCGGATGACAGGCTCCTACGAGCAGTACTTC.

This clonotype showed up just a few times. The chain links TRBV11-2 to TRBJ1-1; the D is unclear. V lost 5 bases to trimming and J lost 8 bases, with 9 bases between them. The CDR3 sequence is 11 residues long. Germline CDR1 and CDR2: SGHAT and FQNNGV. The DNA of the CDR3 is TGTGCCAGCAGCCATCGTTTCGAAGCTTTCTTT. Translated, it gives CASSHRFEAFF.

The CDR3 region has the DNA TGTGCCAGCAGTCCCACCCCCCGGGAGGAGCAGTACTTC. Translation: CASSPTPREEQYF. The chain recombines TRBV12-3 or TRBV12-4 with TRBJ2-7; possibly TRBD2 for D (6 bases). The germline V and J ends were trimmed by 5 bases and 7 bases, with 15 bases remaining between them. The CDR3 extends over 13 amino acids.

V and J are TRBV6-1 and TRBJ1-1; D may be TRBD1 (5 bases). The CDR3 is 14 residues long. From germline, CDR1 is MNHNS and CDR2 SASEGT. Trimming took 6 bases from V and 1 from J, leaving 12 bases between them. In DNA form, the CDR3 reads TGTGCCAGCAGCCCCCGAGGACAGAACACTGAAGCTTTCTTT. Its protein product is CASSPRGQNTEAFF.

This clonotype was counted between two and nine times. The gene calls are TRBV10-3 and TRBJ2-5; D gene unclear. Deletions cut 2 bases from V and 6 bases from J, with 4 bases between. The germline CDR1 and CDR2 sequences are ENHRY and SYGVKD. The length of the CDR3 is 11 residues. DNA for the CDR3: TGTGCCATCAGTGAGGGGAAGACCCAGTACTTC. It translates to CAISEGKTQYF.

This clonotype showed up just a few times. CDR3 DNA sequence: TGTGCCAGCAGCTGGGGGGGCGGGACAGGGGTCGGTCCTTTTTCCACAGATACGCAGTATTTT. It is translated as CASSWGGGTGVGPFSTDTQYF. This chain connects TRBV13 to TRBJ2-3; 10 bases fit TRBD1. Germline loops: CDR1 PRHDT, CDR2 FYEKMQ (reference sequence). The CDR3 totals 21 residues. V lost 4 bases, J lost 2 bases, and 21 bases stayed unmatched. The complete variable domain, with remaining parts taken from reference TRBV13 and TRBJ2-3, reads AAGVIQSPRHLIKEKRETATLKCYPIPRHDTVYWYQQGPGQDPQFLISFYEKMQSDKGSIPDRFSAQQFSDYHSELNMSSLELGDSALYFCASSWGGGTGVGPFSTDTQYFGPGTRLTVL.

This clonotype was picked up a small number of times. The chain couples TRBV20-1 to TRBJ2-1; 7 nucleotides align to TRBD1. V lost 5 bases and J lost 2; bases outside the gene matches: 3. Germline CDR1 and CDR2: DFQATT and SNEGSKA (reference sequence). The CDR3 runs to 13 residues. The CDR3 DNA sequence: TGCAGTGCTTACAGGGGCACCTACAATGAGCAGTTCTTC. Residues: CSAYRGTYNEQFF.